These 26 T cell receptor beta chains came from one sample sequenced in a study of cytomegalovirus exposure and HLA in healthy donors. Method: immunoSEQ multiplex PCR; TCRdb's copy keeps in-frame clones and lacks some. The table lists around 140,000 clones, roughly 89% of them singletons. The sample consisted of PBMCs. All receptors derive from a woman between 18 and 30 years old in good health and CMV-seronegative.

CDR3 sequence reads: CASSQGQAATHGYTF. CDR3 coding DNA: TGTGCCAGCAGCCAAGGACAGGCTGCCACCCATGGCTACACCTTC. This sequence joins TRBV28 and TRBJ1-2; TRBD1 matches 7 bases. Losses at the gene ends were 6 bases for V and 6 bases for J; bases not matched to a gene: 13. This CDR3 comprises 15 residues. Germline CDR1 and CDR2: MDHEN and SYDVKM.

The chain recombines TRBV12-5 with TRBJ1-3, with a weak D call TRBD1 (5 bases). V was clipped by 5 bases and J by 0 bases, with 17 bases between them. CDR3 length equals 17 residues. Germline CDR1 reads LGHNT; CDR2 reads FRNRAP. CDR3 sequence: CASGLARDSISGNTIYF. CDR3 bases: TGTGCTAGTGGTCTGGCCCGAGACAGTATCTCTGGAAACACCATATATTTT.

The V gene is TRBV6-1, the J gene TRBJ1-2, with 8 bases that match TRBD1. This CDR3 has 14 amino acids. Germline CDR1 reads MNHNS; CDR2 reads SASEGT. J lost 4 bases, V lost 11 bases, and 12 bases had no gene match. The CDR3 nucleotides read TGTGCCCACCTTACCGGACAGGGAAGCTATGGCTACACCTTC. This encodes CAHLTGQGSYGYTF.

The chain is built from TRBV13 and TRBJ2-4, with a tentative D call TRBD2 (5 bases). The CDR3 covers 12 residues. Germline V gene sequence: CDR1 PRHDT, CDR2 FYEKMQ (reference sequence). With 0 bases removed from V and 11 bases from J, the gap between germline ends came to 8 bases. Written as DNA, the CDR3 is TGTGCCAGCAGCTTAGGCCGGACTGTTCAGTACTTC. Translating gives CASSLGRTVQYF.

V and J are TRBV6-1 and TRBJ1-1; maybe TRBD1 (5 bases). Trimming took off 7 bases at V and 8 bases at J, with 14 bases between the two ends. The length of the CDR3 is 12 residues. The germline CDR1 and CDR2 sequences are MNHNS and SASEGT. The CDR3 region has the DNA TGTGCCAGCAAGGCCGGGGGGGTCGAAGCTTTCTTT. Amino acid sequence: CASKAGGVEAFF.

The rearrangement uses TRBV6-5 and TRBJ2-1, with TRBD2 matching over 11 bases. Germline V gene sequence: CDR1 MNHEY, CDR2 SVGAGI. CDR3 length: 15 amino acids. V shed 2 bases, J shed 4 bases, and the junction held 1 base outside the gene matches. The CDR3 here is CASSYRLAGYNEQFF. CDR3 sequence (DNA): TGTGCCAGCAGTTACCGACTAGCGGGGTACAATGAGCAGTTCTTC.

V is TRBV6-1 and J is TRBJ1-2; 9 bases line up with TRBD1. This CDR3 has 14 residues. Germline values: CDR1 MNHNS, CDR2 SASEGT. V was clipped by 11 bases and J by 4 bases; unmatched bases: 11. The CDR3 loop is CALEMGTGPYGYTF. CDR3 DNA sequence: TGTGCCCTTGAAATGGGGACAGGGCCCTATGGCTACACCTTC.

The chain uses TRBV9 and TRBJ1-1; D remains unclear. This CDR3 contains 14 residues. Trimming took 4 bases from V and 1 from J, leaving 11 bases between them. In germline, CDR1 is SGDLS, CDR2 YYNGEE. CDR3 in DNA: TGTGCCAGCAGCCCGGGAAGTAGGAACACTGAAGCTTTCTTT. This translates into CASSPGSRNTEAFF.

This chain uses TRBV4-1 with TRBJ2-5, with a possible D match to TRBD2 (6 bases). Trimming took off 0 bases at V and 4 bases at J, with 21 bases between the two ends. The CDR3 spans 18 residues. CDR1 is MGHRA, CDR2 YSYEKL, per germline. This CDR3 is CASSQDGMGRGVAETQYF. CDR3 in DNA: TGCGCCAGCAGCCAAGATGGAATGGGGCGGGGCGTTGCAGAGACCCAGTACTTC.

On this clone: Other DNA sequences in the sample encode the same CDR3. The chain uses TRBV6-1 and TRBJ1-5; TRBD1 aligns across 7 bases. J was trimmed by 4 bases and V by 6 bases; bases with no gene match: 3. This CDR3 is 13 amino acids long. The germline V gene encodes CDR1 MNHNS and CDR2 SASEGT. Here the CDR3 DNA reads TGTGCCAGCAGGGAGACAGGGAATCAGCCCCAGCATTTT. The encoded protein is CASRETGNQPQHF.

J is TRBJ2-3 and V is TRBV9; D might be TRBD2 (7 bases). The CDR3 is made up of 13 amino acids. The V gene lost 7 bases and the J gene lost 1 base, with 10 bases spanning the gap. CDR1 SGDLS and CDR2 YYNGEE come from the germline V gene. This CDR3 is CASGGGGTDTQYF. CDR3 sequence (DNA): TGTGCCAGCGGGGGGGGCGGCACAGATACGCAGTATTTT. Together with reference TRBV9 and TRBJ2-3, the CDR3 gives the full variable domain: DSGVTQTPKHLITATGQRVTLRCSPRSGDLSVYWYQQSLDQGLQFLIQYYNGEERAKGNILERFSAQQFPDLHSELNLSSLELGDSALYFCASGGGGTDTQYFGPGTRLTVL.

This clone appeared a few times. This chain connects TRBV5-1 to TRBJ1-3, with 8 bases identical to TRBD1. J lost 6 bases, V lost 8 bases, and 13 bases had no gene match. The CDR3 is 15 amino acids. Germline values: CDR1 SGHRS, CDR2 YFSETQ. The chain's CDR3 is CARPSGQGCVNTIYF. The CDR3 coding sequence is TGCGCCAGACCGTCCGGACAGGGCTGCGTAAACACCATATATTTT. The variable domain in full, completed from reference TRBV5-1 and TRBJ1-3, reads KAGVTQTPRYLIKTRGQQVTLSCSPISGHRSVSWYQQTPGQGLQFLFEYFSETQRNKGNFPGRFSGRQFSNSRSEMNVSTLELGDSALYLCARPSGQGCVNTIYFGEGSWLTVV.

The chain couples TRBV5-1 to TRBJ2-5; no clear D gene. Germline CDR1 SGHRS, CDR2 YFSETQ. Trimming took 0 bases from V and 5 from J, leaving 11 bases between them. The CDR3 runs 14 residues. The CDR3 coding sequence is TGCGCCAGCAGCTTGGATAGCAGTCAGGAGACCCAGTACTTC. Amino acid sequence: CASSLDSSQETQYF.

The chain uses TRBV5-1 and TRBJ2-2; D is perhaps TRBD2 (6 bases). Germline V lookup: CDR1 SGHRS, CDR2 YFSETQ. The CDR3 spans 14 residues. V was cut by 2 bases and J by 5 bases, with 10 bases left in between. The CDR3 region has the DNA TGCGCCAGCAGCTTCGGTGGGGGGACCGGGGAGCTGTTTTTT. Its protein product is CASSFGGGTGELFF.

CDR3 region: CSVEGKFGGSDTQYF. In DNA, the CDR3 is TGCAGCGTTGAAGGCAAGTTCGGGGGGTCAGATACGCAGTATTTT. The rearrangement joins TRBV29-1 to TRBJ2-3, with 7 bases fitting TRBD2. CDR3 size: 15 residues. Germline trimming cut 1 base from V and 4 bases from J; bases unmatched to any gene: 8. Germline V gives CDR1 SQVTM, CDR2 ANQGSEA.

In nucleotides, the CDR3 is TGTGCCAGCAGCTTTGGCAGCGGGGGTCATACCGGGGAGCTGTTTTTT. Translation: CASSFGSGGHTGELFF. The genes are TRBV5-4 and TRBJ2-2; 8 bases line up with TRBD2. Germline V gene lookup returns CDR1 SGHNT and CDR2 YYREEE (reference sequence). The CDR3 loop spans 16 amino acids. The junction had 8 bases not matched to a gene; V was cut back by 2 bases and J by 5 bases.

The chain links TRBV9 to TRBJ2-1, with D perhaps TRBD1 (5 bases). V shed 4 bases and J shed 9 bases, with 20 bases lying between them. CDR1 and CDR2 from the germline V gene are SGDLS and YYNGEE. The CDR3 is made up of 15 amino acids. CDR3 sequence (DNA): TGTGCCAGCAGCACCTCCCCCACAGGTCAGAGTGAGCAGTTCTTC. It translates to CASSTSPTGQSEQFF.

This sequence joins TRBV7-8 and TRBJ1-6, with D uncertain. Germline values: CDR1 SGHVS, CDR2 FQNEAQ. The CDR3 has 13 amino acids. V dropped 1 base and J dropped 9 bases, with 7 bases sitting between them. As DNA, the CDR3 is TGTGCCAGCAGCTTAGATGTCGGTTCACCCCTCCACTTT. This translates into CASSLDVGSPLHF. The variable domain in full, completed from reference TRBV7-8 and TRBJ1-6, reads GAGVSQSPRYKVAKRGQDVALRCDPISGHVSLFWYQQALGQGPEFLTYFQNEAQLDKSGLPSDRFFAERPEGSVSTLKIQRTQQEDSAVYLCASSLDVGSPLHFGNGTRLTVT.

The gene calls are TRBV5-5 and TRBJ1-2; 11 bases line up with TRBD1. This CDR3 is 17 amino acids long. The ends lost 6 bases at V and 5 bases at J; junction bases unmatched: 15. Germline V gene data show CDR1 as SGHKS and CDR2 as YYEKEE (reference sequence). The DNA for the CDR3 is TGTGCCAGCACCGTGACGGGAGGACAGGGGGCTAGTTATGGCTACACCTTC. Translating it yields CASTVTGGQGASYGYTF.

This rearrangement joins TRBV7-8 to TRBJ2-5, with D possibly TRBD2 on 5 matching bases. The CDR3 is 14 residues long. Per germline, CDR1 SGHVS and CDR2 FQNEAQ. Between the trimmed V and J ends, which lost 1 base and 4 bases, there was a span of 10 bases. DNA for the CDR3: TGTGCCAGCAGCTTAGAGAGAGGGAGAGAGACCCAGTACTTC. It translates to CASSLERGRETQYF. Drawing the rest from reference TRBV7-8 and TRBJ2-5, the complete variable domain is GAGVSQSPRYKVAKRGQDVALRCDPISGHVSLFWYQQALGQGPEFLTYFQNEAQLDKSGLPSDRFFAERPEGSVSTLKIQRTQQEDSAVYLCASSLERGRETQYFGPGTRLLVL.

This chain joins TRBV5-1 and TRBJ1-1; a weak D match, TRBD1 (6 bases). The CDR3 is made up of 12 amino acids. From germline, CDR1 is SGHRS and CDR2 YFSETQ. With 1 base removed from V and 5 bases from J, the gap between germline ends came to 6 bases. In nucleotides, the CDR3 is TGCGCCAGCAGCTTGAGGGGGACTGAAGCTTTCTTT. This encodes CASSLRGTEAFF.

The CDR3 is CASSYAGQGNTEAFF. CDR3 in DNA: TGTGCCAGCAGTTACGCCGGACAGGGCAACACTGAAGCTTTCTTT. This chain connects TRBV6-6 to TRBJ1-1; 8 bases agree with TRBD1. The CDR3 has 15 amino acids. From germline, CDR1 is MNHNY and CDR2 SVGAGI (reference sequence). Trimming at V came to 2 bases and at J to 2 bases, leaving 4 bases not matched to a gene.

This clone was counted many times. The chain combines TRBV9 with TRBJ1-1; possibly TRBD1 for D (5 bases). Trimming stripped 0 bases from V and 4 bases from J, with 16 bases between. The CDR3 is 16 amino acids. The germline gives CDR1 SGDLS, CDR2 YYNGEE. Here the CDR3 DNA reads TGTGCCAGCAGCGTAGAGGACCGCCCCGACAGCACTGAAGCTTTCTTT. It yields the protein CASSVEDRPDSTEAFF.

The chain couples TRBV7-8 to TRBJ2-1, with TRBD2 matching 10 bases. Trimming took 5 bases from V and 3 from J; bases not matched to a gene: 7. This CDR3 has 16 residues. Germline CDR1 and CDR2: SGHVS and FQNEAQ. For the CDR3, the DNA is TGTGCCAGCAGCCCACGGACTAGCGGACTCTACAATGAGCAGTTCTTC. It codes for CASSPRTSGLYNEQFF.

The chain uses TRBV4-1 and TRBJ1-4; D call uncertain. Trimming removed 0 bases at V and 3 bases at J, with 8 bases between. This CDR3 has 15 amino acids. The V gene's germline CDR1 is MGHRA and CDR2 YSYEKL. In DNA form, the CDR3 reads TGCGCCAGCAGCCAAGAATACGGGGCTAATGAAAAACTGTTTTTT. Translated, it gives CASSQEYGANEKLFF.

This clone occurred once. The chain is built from TRBV11-2 and TRBJ2-1; TRBD2 matches at 15 bases. The germline gives CDR1 SGHAT, CDR2 FQNNGV. The J segment lost 4 bases and the V segment lost 5 bases, leaving 12 bases of the junction unmatched. This CDR3 region has 19 residues. CDR3 in amino acids: CASSIGLAGGPDLYNEQFF. The CDR3 nucleotides read TGTGCCAGCAGCATCGGACTAGCGGGGGGGCCTGACTTATACAATGAGCAGTTCTTC. The full variable domain, in which reference TRBV11-2 and TRBJ2-1 provide the parts outside the CDR3, is EAGVAQSPRYKIIEKRQSVAFWCNPISGHATLYWYQQILGQGPKLLIQFQNNGVVDDSQLPKDRFSAERLKGVDSTLKIQPAKLEDSAVYLCASSIGLAGGPDLYNEQFFGPGTRLTVL.